A selection of T cell receptor beta chains follows, all from one sample in a study of CD8+ T cells in alopecia areata. TCRdb's copy holds only in-frame clones and misses some; the assay was immunoSEQ multiplex PCR. The sample consists of around 210,000 clones, more than 50% of them appearing once. Sequencing was carried out using CD8+ T cells sorted from blood. The receptors originated from a human donor in good health. The CDR3 runs from the conserved cysteine through the conserved F or W. The D gene is left open where the match is weak. Rows may omit the clone size; those that give it use once, few, many or a size class.

d_gene: .; j_gene: TRBJ2-5; v_gene: TRBV27; abundance: .; CDR3nt: TGTGCCAGCAGTTTATCCAGGGCCCGCCAAGAGACCCAGTACTTC; CDR3aa: CASSLSRARQETQYF
d_gene: .; j_gene: TRBJ1-1; v_gene: TRBV27; abundance: .; CDR3nt: TGTGCCAGCAGATACGTTGGAGGCAGCCACCAAGCTTTCTTT; CDR3aa: CASRYVGGSHQAFF
d_gene: .; j_gene: TRBJ1-1; v_gene: TRBV7-9; abundance: .; CDR3nt: TGTGCCAGCAGCCATGGTCCCAAGCGGAACACTGAAGCTTTCTTT; CDR3aa: CASSHGPKRNTEAFF
d_gene: .; j_gene: TRBJ1-2; v_gene: TRBV9; abundance: .; CDR3nt: TGTGCCAGCAGCGACGGGACAAGCCACTATGGCTACACCTTC; CDR3aa: CASSDGTSHYGYTF
d_gene: .; j_gene: TRBJ1-3; v_gene: TRBV25-1; abundance: .; CDR3nt: TGTGCCAGCAGTGACCCTCGGAACACCATATATTTT; CDR3aa: CASSDPRNTIYF
d_gene: .; j_gene: TRBJ2-2; v_gene: TRBV11-2; abundance: few; CDR3nt: TGTGCCAGCAGCTTCGGGGTCACCGGGGAGCTGTTTTTT; CDR3aa: CASSFGVTGELFF
d_gene: TRBD1; j_gene: TRBJ1-5; v_gene: TRBV19; abundance: .; CDR3nt: TGTGCCAGTAGTACCCGGACAGGGAATCAGCCCCAGCATTTT; CDR3aa: CASSTRTGNQPQHF
d_gene: TRBD2; j_gene: TRBJ2-7; v_gene: TRBV6-1; abundance: .; CDR3nt: TGTGCCAGCAGAAGCGGGACTTACACCTACGAGCAGTACTTC; CDR3aa: CASRSGTYTYEQYF
d_gene: TRBD1; j_gene: TRBJ2-2; v_gene: TRBV7-9; abundance: few; CDR3nt: TGTGCCAGCAGCTTAACCCCGGGACAGAGCACCGGGGAGCTGTTTTTT; CDR3aa: CASSLTPGQSTGELFF
d_gene: TRBD1; j_gene: TRBJ2-5; v_gene: TRBV29-1; abundance: once; CDR3nt: TGCAGCGTTACCGGGACAGGGGATGGAGGGACCCAGTACTTC; CDR3aa: CSVTGTGDGGTQYF
d_gene: TRBD2; j_gene: TRBJ2-5; v_gene: TRBV7-2; abundance: .; CDR3nt: TGTGCCAGCAGCTCCCCTAGCGGATTTCAAGAGACCCAGTACTTC; CDR3aa: CASSSPSGFQETQYF
d_gene: TRBD2; j_gene: TRBJ2-7; v_gene: TRBV4-1; abundance: .; CDR3nt: TGCGCCAGCAGCCAAGATAGCGGGGGCTCCTACGAGCAGTACTTC; CDR3aa: CASSQDSGGSYEQYF
d_gene: .; j_gene: TRBJ1-1; v_gene: TRBV6-5; abundance: .; CDR3nt: TGTGCCAGCAGTTCGGCCTTGTTGAACACTGAAGCTTTCTTT; CDR3aa: CASSSALLNTEAFF
d_gene: .; j_gene: TRBJ1-2; v_gene: TRBV4-1; abundance: .; CDR3nt: TGCGCCAGCAGCCAAGGTACCACCCAAAACTATGGCTACACCTTC; CDR3aa: CASSQGTTQNYGYTF
d_gene: .; j_gene: TRBJ1-2; v_gene: TRBV27; abundance: .; CDR3nt: TGTGCCAGCAGAGATTGGAGGGATGGCTACACCTTC; CDR3aa: CASRDWRDGYTF
d_gene: .; j_gene: TRBJ2-7; v_gene: TRBV2; abundance: .; CDR3nt: TGTGCCAGCGTCCTCAGTAGGGTACCCGCCGCCACCTACGAGCAGTACTTC; CDR3aa: CASVLSRVPAATYEQYF
d_gene: TRBD1; j_gene: TRBJ2-6; v_gene: TRBV5-6; abundance: .; CDR3nt: TGTGCCAGCAGCTTGTTGGCAGGGGGCTCCGGGGCCAACGTCCTGACTTTC; CDR3aa: CASSLLAGGSGANVLTF
d_gene: TRBD1; j_gene: TRBJ2-6; v_gene: TRBV29-1; abundance: few; CDR3nt: TGCAGCGTTGAAGAGAGGGACAGGGGGCTGTCTGGGGCCAACGTCCTGACTTTC; CDR3aa: CSVEERDRGLSGANVLTF
d_gene: TRBD1; j_gene: TRBJ1-1; v_gene: TRBV19; abundance: .; CDR3nt: TGTGCCAGTAGTATGCCAGGGGGAGACACTGAAGCTTTCTTT; CDR3aa: CASSMPGGDTEAFF
d_gene: .; j_gene: TRBJ1-1; v_gene: TRBV9; abundance: .; CDR3nt: TGTGCCAGCAGTAACCCGAACACTGAAGCTTTCTTT; CDR3aa: CASSNPNTEAFF
d_gene: .; j_gene: TRBJ2-1; v_gene: TRBV4-1; abundance: .; CDR3nt: TGCGCCAGCAGCCAAGGGGGTAGGTCCAATGAGCAGTTCTTC; CDR3aa: CASSQGGRSNEQFF
d_gene: TRBD2; j_gene: TRBJ2-3; v_gene: TRBV6-1; abundance: many; CDR3nt: TGTGCCAGCAGTCCTAGGGCGGGGGGCACAGATACGCAGTATTTT; CDR3aa: CASSPRAGGTDTQYF
d_gene: .; j_gene: TRBJ2-3; v_gene: TRBV4-1; abundance: few; CDR3nt: TGCGCCAGCAGGGCGGATAAGAGCACAGATACGCAGTATTTT; CDR3aa: CASRADKSTDTQYF
d_gene: .; j_gene: TRBJ2-7; v_gene: TRBV2; abundance: .; CDR3nt: TGTGCCAGCAGCCAACGGGACGGGAGCTCCTACGAGCAGTACTTC; CDR3aa: CASSQRDGSSYEQYF
d_gene: .; j_gene: TRBJ2-2; v_gene: TRBV5-1; abundance: .; CDR3nt: TGCGCCAGCAGCTCGGCCCGGTCGAACACCGGGGAGCTGTTTTTT; CDR3aa: CASSSARSNTGELFF
d_gene: .; j_gene: TRBJ1-1; v_gene: TRBV25-1; abundance: .; CDR3nt: TGTGCCAGCAGTGCCCAGGGATTCACTGAAGCTTTCTTT; CDR3aa: CASSAQGFTEAFF
d_gene: .; j_gene: TRBJ2-3; v_gene: TRBV5-4; abundance: few; CDR3nt: TGTGCCAGCAGTAGAGGAACAGATACGCAGTATTTT; CDR3aa: CASSRGTDTQYF
d_gene: .; j_gene: TRBJ2-7; v_gene: TRBV30; abundance: .; CDR3nt: TGTGCCTGGAGTGGAAGAAGCTCCTACGAGCAGTACTTC; CDR3aa: CAWSGRSSYEQYF
d_gene: TRBD1; j_gene: TRBJ2-7; v_gene: TRBV13; abundance: .; CDR3nt: TGTGCCAGCAGCCCTGGGACAGTCGAGCAGTACTTC; CDR3aa: CASSPGTVEQYF
d_gene: TRBD1; j_gene: TRBJ2-1; v_gene: TRBV5-1; abundance: .; CDR3nt: TGCGCCAGCAGGGGTACAGGGGGCGTTGAGCAGTTCTTC; CDR3aa: CASRGTGGVEQFF
d_gene: .; j_gene: TRBJ1-5; v_gene: TRBV9; abundance: few; CDR3nt: TGTGCCAGCAGCGCGGGGGTAGGGCCCCAGCATTTT; CDR3aa: CASSAGVGPQHF
d_gene: .; j_gene: TRBJ2-4; v_gene: TRBV6-1; abundance: few; CDR3nt: TGTGCCAGCAGTGAAGGAGGCTACCTAGCCAAAAACATTCAGTACTTC; CDR3aa: CASSEGGYLAKNIQYF
d_gene: TRBD1; j_gene: TRBJ2-1; v_gene: TRBV5-1; abundance: .; CDR3nt: TGCGCCAGCAGCTTGGATAGGACAGGGTCTTACAATGAGCAGTTCTTC; CDR3aa: CASSLDRTGSYNEQFF
d_gene: TRBD2; j_gene: TRBJ2-1; v_gene: TRBV7-9; abundance: .; CDR3nt: TGTGCCAGCAGCTTAGAACGGGGACTAAGTTTCGATGAGCAGTTCTTC; CDR3aa: CASSLERGLSFDEQFF
d_gene: .; j_gene: TRBJ2-2; v_gene: TRBV27; abundance: few; CDR3nt: TGTGCCAGCAGTATACCGAGGTCCGGGGAGCTGTTTTTT; CDR3aa: CASSIPRSGELFF
d_gene: .; j_gene: TRBJ2-4; v_gene: TRBV29-1; abundance: once; CDR3nt: TGCAGCGTTGAATGGCCCGGGGTAGCCAAAAACATTCAGTACTTC; CDR3aa: CSVEWPGVAKNIQYF
d_gene: .; j_gene: TRBJ2-7; v_gene: TRBV29-1; abundance: few; CDR3nt: TGCAGCGTTAGCCAAGATGGTCTGGACTACGAGCAGTACTTC; CDR3aa: CSVSQDGLDYEQYF
d_gene: TRBD1; j_gene: TRBJ2-7; v_gene: TRBV27; abundance: .; CDR3nt: TGTGCCAGCAGTCCGGGACAGGGGGCTTTCGAGCAGTACTTC; CDR3aa: CASSPGQGAFEQYF
d_gene: TRBD2; j_gene: TRBJ2-3; v_gene: TRBV13; abundance: .; CDR3nt: TGTGCCAGCAGCTCCAGAAGCGGGGACCGCACAGATACGCAGTATTTT; CDR3aa: CASSSRSGDRTDTQYF
d_gene: .; j_gene: TRBJ2-1; v_gene: TRBV5-6; abundance: .; CDR3nt: TGTGCCAGCAGGCCGGACATTCGCTCCTACAATGAGCAGTTCTTC; CDR3aa: CASRPDIRSYNEQFF
d_gene: .; j_gene: TRBJ2-5; v_gene: TRBV4-1; abundance: .; CDR3nt: TGCGCCAGCAGTCGAGGAGGAGGACAAGAGACCCAGTACTTC; CDR3aa: CASSRGGGQETQYF
d_gene: .; j_gene: TRBJ2-1; v_gene: TRBV2; abundance: .; CDR3nt: TGTGCCAGCAGCCGAGATGGGATGTTCTTC; CDR3aa: CASSRDGMFF
d_gene: TRBD2; j_gene: TRBJ2-1; v_gene: TRBV29-1; abundance: once; CDR3nt: TGCAGCGGCGGGGGAGGGAATGAGCAGTTCTTC; CDR3aa: CSGGGGNEQFF
d_gene: .; j_gene: TRBJ2-5; v_gene: TRBV7-9; abundance: few; CDR3nt: TGTGCCAGCAGCCACCGGGACGGTAATCAAGAGACCCAGTACTTC; CDR3aa: CASSHRDGNQETQYF
d_gene: TRBD1; j_gene: TRBJ1-6; v_gene: TRBV5-1; abundance: few; CDR3nt: TGCGCCAGCAGCTTGGATCAGGGGGAAAATTCACCCCTCCACTTT; CDR3aa: CASSLDQGENSPLHF
d_gene: .; j_gene: TRBJ2-1; v_gene: TRBV15; abundance: .; CDR3nt: TGTGCCACCAGCAGGTCCGGGACTTCCTACAATGAGCAGTTCTTC; CDR3aa: CATSRSGTSYNEQFF
d_gene: .; j_gene: TRBJ1-1; v_gene: TRBV5-4; abundance: .; CDR3nt: TGTGCCAGCTTAGGCCGGGGAGACACTGAAGCTTTCTTT; CDR3aa: CASLGRGDTEAFF
d_gene: .; j_gene: TRBJ2-5; v_gene: TRBV21-1; abundance: few; CDR3nt: TGTGCCAGCAGCAAAAAAGGTTCGGTGGAGGCCCAGTACTTC; CDR3aa: CASSKKGSVEAQYF
d_gene: .; j_gene: TRBJ2-7; v_gene: TRBV21-1; abundance: many; CDR3nt: TGTGCCAGCAGCAAAAGGGTAGACAGTCTCGTTTCCTACGAGCAGTACTTC; CDR3aa: CASSKRVDSLVSYEQYF
d_gene: .; j_gene: TRBJ2-4; v_gene: TRBV14; abundance: .; CDR3nt: TGTGCCAGCAGCCAAGATCCAACCTGGGCAATTCAGTACTTC; CDR3aa: CASSQDPTWAIQYF